Sequencing of this TCR beta chain was carried out in a study of CD8 T cells in Susac syndrome. It was with random hexamers that roughly 0.5 to 1 ug RNA was reverse transcribed. With immunoSEQ multiplex PCR, TCR beta CDR3 was amplified across 54 Vbeta and 13 Jbeta. Each CDR3 protein is one row after TCRdb ran MiXCR on the immunoSEQ multiplex PCR reads. This table holds fewer than 350,000 distinct CDR3 sequences, about nine tenths found once. Sequencing of TCR beta drew on CD8+ and CD4+ T cells from blood. TEMRA cells underwent FACS enrichment and CD8+ and CD4+ T cells underwent negative isolation. The CDR3 totals 13 residues. Germline trimming cut 3 bases from V and 6 bases from J; bases unmatched to any gene: 1. Germline V lookup: CDR1 SGHTA, CDR2 FQGTGA.

The sample taken for sequencing was CD8+ T cells from PBMCs. The sequence was obtained from a human donor with multiple sclerosis. J is TRBJ2-2 and V is TRBV7-3; TRBD1 agrees at 7 bases. The CDR3 is CASSFDRAGELFF. The CDR3 DNA is TGTGCCAGCAGCTTCGACAGGGCCGGGGAGCTGTTTTTT.